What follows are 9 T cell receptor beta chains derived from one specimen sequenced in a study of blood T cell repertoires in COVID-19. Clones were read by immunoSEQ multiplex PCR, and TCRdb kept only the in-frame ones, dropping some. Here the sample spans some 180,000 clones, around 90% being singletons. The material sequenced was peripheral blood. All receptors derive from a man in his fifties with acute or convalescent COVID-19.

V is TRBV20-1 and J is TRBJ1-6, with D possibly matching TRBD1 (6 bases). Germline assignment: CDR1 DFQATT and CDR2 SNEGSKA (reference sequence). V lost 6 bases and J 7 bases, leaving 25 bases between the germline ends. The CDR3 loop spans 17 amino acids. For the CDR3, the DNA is TGCAGTGCCAGTGGCATACAGGGAGGGAAGGTGAATTCACCCCTCCACTTT. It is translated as CSASGIQGGKVNSPLHF.

CDR3: CASSFEELEQYF. The CDR3 coding sequence is TGTGCCAGCAGCTTTGAAGAACTCGAGCAGTACTTC. V usage is TRBV5-8 and J usage is TRBJ2-7; D unclear. Germline lookup yields CDR1 SGHTS and CDR2 YDEGEE. This CDR3 region has 12 residues. Trimming stripped 2 bases from V and 6 bases from J, with 9 bases between.

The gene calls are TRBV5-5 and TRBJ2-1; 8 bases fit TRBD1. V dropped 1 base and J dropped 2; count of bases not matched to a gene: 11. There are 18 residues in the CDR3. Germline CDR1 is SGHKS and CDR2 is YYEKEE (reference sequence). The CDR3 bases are TGTGCCAGCAGCTTGTTGGGGGGCAGGGGGCATCCCTACAATGAGCAGTTCTTC. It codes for CASSLLGGRGHPYNEQFF.

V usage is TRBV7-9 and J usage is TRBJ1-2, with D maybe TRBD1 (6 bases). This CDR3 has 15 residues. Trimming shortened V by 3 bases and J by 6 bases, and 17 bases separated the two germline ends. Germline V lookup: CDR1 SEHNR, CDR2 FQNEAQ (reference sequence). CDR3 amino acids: CASSFHRQVADGYTF. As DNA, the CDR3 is TGTGCCAGCAGCTTTCACAGACAGGTGGCCGATGGCTACACCTTC. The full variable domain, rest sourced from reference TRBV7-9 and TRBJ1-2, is DTGVSQNPRHKITKRGQNVTFRCDPISEHNRLYWYRQTLGQGPEFLTYFQNEAQLEKSRLLSDRFSAERPKGSFSTLEIQRTEQGDSAMYLCASSFHRQVADGYTFGSGTRLTVV.

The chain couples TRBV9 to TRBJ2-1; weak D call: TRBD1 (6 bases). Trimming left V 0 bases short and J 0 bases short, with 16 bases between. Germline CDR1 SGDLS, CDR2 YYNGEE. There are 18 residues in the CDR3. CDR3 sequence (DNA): TGTGCCAGCAGCGTAGGTCAGGGGCGAGTCTACTCCTACAATGAGCAGTTCTTC. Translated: CASSVGQGRVYSYNEQFF.

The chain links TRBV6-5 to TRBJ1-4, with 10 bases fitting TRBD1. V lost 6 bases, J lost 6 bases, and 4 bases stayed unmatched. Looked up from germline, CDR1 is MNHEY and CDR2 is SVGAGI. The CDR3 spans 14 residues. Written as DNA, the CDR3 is TGTGCCAGCAGATGGACAGGGGGGGATGAAAAACTGTTTTTT. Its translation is CASRWTGGDEKLFF.

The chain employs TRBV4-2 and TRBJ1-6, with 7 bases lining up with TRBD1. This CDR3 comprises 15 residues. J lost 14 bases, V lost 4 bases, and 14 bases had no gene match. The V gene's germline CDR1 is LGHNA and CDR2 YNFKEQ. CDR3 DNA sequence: TGTGCCAGCAGCCCGTCCGGGACAGTGAATTTCACCCTCCACTTT. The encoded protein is CASSPSGTVNFTLHF.

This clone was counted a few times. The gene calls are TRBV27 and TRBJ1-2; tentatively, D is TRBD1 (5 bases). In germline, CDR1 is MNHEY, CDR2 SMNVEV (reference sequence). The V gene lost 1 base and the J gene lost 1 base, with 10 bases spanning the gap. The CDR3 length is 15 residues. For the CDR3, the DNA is TGTGCCAGCAGTTTATGGGGGGGTGGTAACTATGGCTACACCTTC. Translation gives CASSLWGGGNYGYTF.

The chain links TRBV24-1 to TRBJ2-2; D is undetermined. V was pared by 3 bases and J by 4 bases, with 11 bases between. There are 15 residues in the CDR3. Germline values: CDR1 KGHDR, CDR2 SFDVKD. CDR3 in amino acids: CATSDRMPGTGELFF. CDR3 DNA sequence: TGTGCCACCAGTGATCGCATGCCGGGCACCGGGGAGCTGTTTTTT.